Sequencing of this T cell receptor (beta chain) was carried out in a study of T-cell memory formation after mild COVID-19. The CDR3 runs to 14 residues. Trimming cost V 7 bases and J 8 bases, with 20 bases left between them. CDR1 MNHEY and CDR2 SVGAGI come from the germline V gene. TCRdb reprocessed the 5' RACE reads via MiXCR and lists one record per CDR3 protein. This table has 150,000 to 200,000 distinct CDR3 sequences, around 13% appearing once. The chain links TRBV6-5 to TRBJ1-2; tentative D call: TRBD1 (5 bases). The source of this sequence is an adult woman who had mild COVID-19 (a few samples of this study predate the infection). Cell type and time point are not known. Sequencing was carried out using PBMCs or a T cell subset sorted from them (not recorded which). The CDR3 sequence: CASTLRDGVTGYTF. The CDR3 coding sequence is TGTGCCAGCACCCTAAGGGACGGGGTAACGGGCTACACCTTC.